These 8 T cell receptor beta chains share one sample of origin, sequenced in a study of human T cells and chemical hapten exposure. Time point here: patch test 2, 6 weeks after DPC sensitization. The treatment: therapeutic diphenylcyclopropenone sensitization with weekly scalp DPC. TCRdb independently ran MiXCR on the RACE reads; one entry per CDR3 protein. The table shows tens of thousands of distinct CDR3 sequences, with around 7% occurring only once. Sequenced here: whole blood, sampled in connection with sensitization to the hapten diphenylcyclopropenone (DPC). The receptors come from a woman in her twenties or thirties with alopecia areata. Some clones in this sample may be carry-over from other donors' samples.

This clonotype was counted many times. The rearrangement joins TRBV20-1 to TRBJ1-3; TRBD1 might be the D (6 bases). The CDR3 covers 14 residues. Trimming cost V 5 bases and J 0 bases, with 11 bases left between them. CDR1 is DFQATT and CDR2 is SNEGSKA in the germline V gene (reference sequence). In DNA form, the CDR3 reads TGCAGTGCTGAGGACAGAAGCTCTGGAAACACCATATATTTT. Its protein is CSAEDRSSGNTIYF.

The V call is TRBV24-1, the J call TRBJ1-5; D may be TRBD1 (5 bases). In germline, CDR1 is KGHDR, CDR2 SFDVKD. The V gene lost 4 bases and the J gene lost 6 bases, with 12 bases spanning the gap. The CDR3 loop spans 14 amino acids. CDR3 nucleotide sequence: TGTGCCACCAGTGAACGGGACGAAGGTCAGCCCCAGCATTTT. It specifies CATSERDEGQPQHF.

V and J are TRBV19 and TRBJ2-7; D perhaps matches TRBD1 (6 bases). Germline V gives CDR1 LNHDA, CDR2 SQIVND (reference sequence). This CDR3 contains 14 residues. Trimming shortened V by 7 bases and J by 2 bases, and 15 bases separated the two germline ends. For the CDR3, the DNA is TGTGCCAGTAAGACAGGACCCAACGCCTACGAGCAGTACTTC. Translated: CASKTGPNAYEQYF. Full variable domain (rest looked up from reference TRBV19 and TRBJ2-7): DGGITQSPKYLFRKEGQNVTLSCEQNLNHDAMYWYRQDPGQGLRLIYYSQIVNDFQKGDIAEGYSVSREKKESFPLTVTSAQKNPTAFYLCASKTGPNAYEQYFGPGTRLTVT.

This clonotype has a count of ten or more. The chain joins TRBV24-1 to TRBJ1-3, with a tentative D call TRBD1 (5 bases). Germline assignment: CDR1 KGHDR and CDR2 SFDVKD. The length of the CDR3 is 18 residues. Trimming removed 2 bases from V and 0 bases from J, with 16 bases in between. CDR3 residues: CATSDSSQAFSSGNTIYF. CDR3 nucleotide sequence: TGTGCCACCAGTGATTCCTCACAGGCCTTCAGCTCTGGAAACACCATATATTTT.

This clonotype was detected many times. The V gene is TRBV10-1, the J gene TRBJ1-4; no definite D call. Trimming left V 4 bases short and J 4 bases short, with 13 bases between. The CDR3 contains 15 residues. The V gene's germline CDR1 is WNHNN and CDR2 SYGVQD (reference sequence). In DNA, the CDR3 is TGCGCCAGCAGTGCAGACGTGACTAATAATGAAAAACTGTTTTTT. Translating it yields CASSADVTNNEKLFF.

In its sample, this clonotype was seen a few times. The V gene is TRBV12-3 or TRBV12-4, the J gene TRBJ2-5, with 8 bases matching TRBD1. The ends lost 6 bases at V and 2 bases at J; junction bases unmatched: 8. CDR3 length equals 15 residues. CDR3 sequence (DNA): TGTGCCAGCAGCCCCTTGGGACAGGCGCAAGAGACCCAGTACTTC. Protein product: CASSPLGQAQETQYF.

At least ten counts were recorded for this clonotype. The rearrangement links TRBV25-1 to TRBJ2-1, with 7 bases matching TRBD2. The CDR3 extends over 15 amino acids. CDR1 and CDR2 from the germline V gene are MGHDK and SYGVNS. V was clipped by 1 base and J by 6 bases; unmatched bases: 6. The CDR3 loop reads CASSESGLERNEQFF. CDR3 DNA sequence: TGTGCCAGCAGTGAATCTGGACTAGAACGCAATGAGCAGTTCTTC.

This clonotype was found a few times. The chain recombines TRBV12-3 or TRBV12-4 with TRBJ1-5; perhaps TRBD1 as D (6 bases). The ends were cut back, 4 bases at V and 0 bases at J, with 13 bases in the middle. CDR3 length equals 16 residues. CDR3 nucleotide sequence: TGTGCCAGCAGTTGGAGGACAGAGTATAGCAATCAGCCCCAGCATTTT. Its translation is CASSWRTEYSNQPQHF.